A selection of T cell receptor beta chains follows, all from one sample in a study of T cell changes during pregnancy in multiple sclerosis. TCRdb's table, derived via immunoSEQ multiplex PCR, lists solely in-frame clones and lacks some. The sample has some 96,000 clones; 92% are singletons. The material sequenced was peripheral blood, taken after pregnancy. The receptors come from a female donor with multiple sclerosis, enrolled in a pregnancy study. Each CDR3 is given with its conserved first and last residue. The D gene is left open where the match is weak. Not all rows give a size; the values are once, few, many and, for expanded clones, a class.

j_gene: TRBJ2-7; d_gene: TRBD1; abundance: -; v_gene: TRBV18; CDR3aa: CASSSTGGLYEQYF; CDR3nt: TGTGCCAGCTCATCGACAGGGGGCCTTTACGAGCAGTACTTC
j_gene: TRBJ2-7; d_gene: -; abundance: -; v_gene: TRBV18; CDR3aa: CASSPSGPSYEQYF; CDR3nt: TGTGCCAGCTCACCCAGCGGGCCCTCCTACGAGCAGTACTTC
j_gene: TRBJ1-6; d_gene: TRBD1; abundance: -; v_gene: TRBV19; CDR3aa: CASRPGGTGEHNSPLHF; CDR3nt: TGTGCCAGTCGGCCCGGTGGGACAGGGGAACATAATTCACCCCTCCACTTT
j_gene: TRBJ2-5; d_gene: -; abundance: -; v_gene: TRBV18; CDR3aa: CASSTTTSVEAQETQYF; CDR3nt: TGTGCCAGCTCGACCACCACGTCTGTTGAGGCCCAAGAGACCCAGTACTTC
j_gene: TRBJ1-2; d_gene: TRBD1; abundance: -; v_gene: TRBV28; CDR3aa: CASSEYSGGSNYGYTF; CDR3nt: TGTGCCAGCAGCGAGTATTCAGGGGGCTCAAACTATGGCTACACCTTC
j_gene: TRBJ2-3; d_gene: -; abundance: once; v_gene: TRBV7-3; CDR3aa: CASSPRGGYSTDTQYF; CDR3nt: TGTGCCAGCAGCCCCCGAGGGGGATATAGCACAGATACGCAGTATTTT
j_gene: TRBJ1-2; d_gene: -; abundance: -; v_gene: TRBV2; CDR3aa: CASRGGERYGYTF; CDR3nt: TGTGCCAGCAGAGGAGGGGAGCGCTATGGCTACACCTTC
j_gene: TRBJ1-5; d_gene: -; abundance: -; v_gene: TRBV4-3; CDR3aa: CASSPTKRQGGVNQPQHF; CDR3nt: TGCGCCAGCAGCCCTACTAAACGACAAGGAGGGGTGAATCAGCCCCAGCATTTT
j_gene: TRBJ1-1; d_gene: TRBD1; abundance: -; v_gene: TRBV18; CDR3aa: CASSPKTGVSEAFF; CDR3nt: TGTGCCAGCTCACCAAAGACAGGGGTTTCTGAAGCTTTCTTT
j_gene: TRBJ1-6; d_gene: -; abundance: -; v_gene: TRBV7-6; CDR3aa: CASSSGFDPLHF; CDR3nt: TGTGCCAGCAGCTCAGGGTTCGACCCCCTCCACTTT
j_gene: TRBJ1-2; d_gene: TRBD1; abundance: -; v_gene: TRBV5-4; CDR3aa: CASSLGQGADGYTF; CDR3nt: TGTGCCAGCAGCTTGGGACAGGGGGCGGATGGCTACACCTTC
j_gene: TRBJ2-7; d_gene: TRBD2; abundance: -; v_gene: TRBV2; CDR3aa: CASSEGPLAGLRYF; CDR3nt: TGTGCCAGCAGTGAAGGACCCCTAGCGGGCCTTAGGTACTTC
j_gene: TRBJ1-4; d_gene: -; abundance: -; v_gene: TRBV15; CDR3aa: CATSRDLGNEKLFF; CDR3nt: TGTGCCACCAGCAGAGATCTCGGGAATGAAAAACTGTTTTTT
j_gene: TRBJ1-3; d_gene: -; abundance: -; v_gene: TRBV4-3; CDR3aa: CASSQEHISGNTIYF; CDR3nt: TGCGCCAGCAGCCAAGAGCACATCTCTGGAAACACCATATATTTT
j_gene: TRBJ1-4; d_gene: -; abundance: -; v_gene: TRBV18; CDR3aa: CASSSLPRATNEKLFF; CDR3nt: TGTGCCAGCTCATCGCTTCCAAGAGCAACTAATGAAAAACTGTTTTTT
j_gene: TRBJ2-5; d_gene: -; abundance: -; v_gene: TRBV2; CDR3aa: CASSGVGETQYF; CDR3nt: TGTGCCAGCAGCGGGGTGGGGGAGACCCAGTACTTC
j_gene: TRBJ2-1; d_gene: TRBD2; abundance: -; v_gene: TRBV4-2; CDR3aa: CASSQGVAGEGEQFF; CDR3nt: TGTGCCAGCAGCCAAGGAGTGGCGGGAGAAGGTGAGCAGTTCTTC
j_gene: TRBJ2-3; d_gene: TRBD1; abundance: -; v_gene: TRBV5-1; CDR3aa: CASSSRQGVSTDTQYF; CDR3nt: TGCGCCAGCAGCTCCCGACAGGGGGTAAGCACAGATACGCAGTATTTT
j_gene: TRBJ2-1; d_gene: TRBD2; abundance: -; v_gene: TRBV4-3; CDR3aa: CASSQEWAGGPYNEQFF; CDR3nt: TGCGCCAGCAGCCAAGAATGGGCGGGGGGGCCTTACAATGAGCAGTTCTTC
j_gene: TRBJ1-4; d_gene: TRBD1; abundance: few; v_gene: TRBV19; CDR3aa: CASRNRQGTNEKLFF; CDR3nt: TGTGCCAGTAGGAATCGACAGGGAACTAATGAAAAACTGTTTTTT
j_gene: TRBJ1-2; d_gene: TRBD1; abundance: -; v_gene: TRBV5-6; CDR3aa: CASSLGDRENGYTF; CDR3nt: TGTGCCAGCAGCTTGGGGGACAGGGAAAATGGCTACACCTTC
j_gene: TRBJ1-4; d_gene: TRBD1; abundance: once; v_gene: TRBV4-2; CDR3aa: CASSPLASGTGLANEKLFF; CDR3nt: TGTGCCAGCAGCCCCCTGGCCTCCGGGACAGGGCTGGCTAATGAAAAACTGTTTTTT
j_gene: TRBJ2-3; d_gene: TRBD2; abundance: -; v_gene: TRBV6-4; CDR3aa: CASRVIAGPTDTQYF; CDR3nt: TGTGCCAGCAGAGTCATAGCGGGGCCCACAGATACGCAGTATTTT
j_gene: TRBJ1-3; d_gene: -; abundance: -; v_gene: TRBV6-5; CDR3aa: CASSYSTGSGNTIYF; CDR3nt: TGTGCCAGCAGTTACTCGACAGGCTCTGGAAACACCATATATTTT
j_gene: TRBJ2-2; d_gene: -; abundance: -; v_gene: TRBV4-2; CDR3aa: CASSDSISTGELFF; CDR3nt: TGTGCCAGCAGCGATTCTATTTCCACCGGGGAGCTGTTTTTT
j_gene: TRBJ2-7; d_gene: TRBD2; abundance: -; v_gene: TRBV19; CDR3aa: CASLAGFYEQYF; CDR3nt: TGTGCCAGTCTAGCGGGGTTCTACGAGCAGTACTTC
j_gene: TRBJ1-2; d_gene: TRBD1; abundance: -; v_gene: TRBV30; CDR3aa: CAEDWTGRYGYTF; CDR3nt: TGTGCCGAGGACTGGACAGGGCGCTATGGCTACACCTTC
j_gene: TRBJ2-7; d_gene: -; abundance: -; v_gene: TRBV5-1; CDR3aa: CASSFGREQYF; CDR3nt: TGCGCCAGCAGCTTTGGCCGCGAGCAGTACTTC
j_gene: TRBJ2-3; d_gene: -; abundance: -; v_gene: TRBV7-8; CDR3aa: CASSYADFGTDTQYF; CDR3nt: TGTGCCAGCAGCTACGCGGACTTTGGGACAGATACGCAGTATTTT
j_gene: TRBJ1-6; d_gene: -; abundance: -; v_gene: TRBV2; CDR3aa: CASSPRGLNYNSPLHF; CDR3nt: TGTGCCAGCTCTCCTCGGGGACTAAATTATAATTCACCCCTCCACTTT
j_gene: TRBJ1-1; d_gene: -; abundance: -; v_gene: TRBV9; CDR3aa: CASSVGRENTEAFF; CDR3nt: TGTGCCAGCAGCGTAGGCAGGGAGAACACTGAAGCTTTCTTT
j_gene: TRBJ1-1; d_gene: -; abundance: -; v_gene: TRBV6-5; CDR3aa: CASSKGGENTEAFF; CDR3nt: TGTGCCAGCAGTAAGGGGGGGGAGAACACTGAAGCTTTCTTT
j_gene: TRBJ2-7; d_gene: TRBD2; abundance: -; v_gene: TRBV5-1; CDR3aa: CASSLALRGLDYEQYF; CDR3nt: TGCGCCAGCAGCTTGGCACTTCGGGGACTAGACTACGAGCAGTACTTC
j_gene: TRBJ2-5; d_gene: -; abundance: once; v_gene: TRBV18; CDR3aa: CASSPPSGETQYF; CDR3nt: TGTGCCAGCTCACCACCTTCGGGGGAGACCCAGTACTTC
j_gene: TRBJ2-1; d_gene: -; abundance: -; v_gene: TRBV29-1; CDR3aa: CSVTGRAVLKQFF; CDR3nt: TGCAGCGTCACAGGGAGGGCAGTTTTAAAGCAGTTCTTC
j_gene: TRBJ1-5; d_gene: -; abundance: -; v_gene: TRBV4-1; CDR3aa: CASSQEYRGAAQPQHF; CDR3nt: TGCGCCAGCAGCCAAGAGTATCGGGGGGCCGCTCAGCCCCAGCATTTT
j_gene: TRBJ2-2; d_gene: TRBD1; abundance: -; v_gene: TRBV10-3; CDR3aa: CAISLGTANTGELFF; CDR3nt: TGTGCCATCTCTTTGGGGACAGCGAACACCGGGGAGCTGTTTTTT
j_gene: TRBJ1-1; d_gene: TRBD1; abundance: -; v_gene: TRBV9; CDR3aa: CASSVDNRGNTEAFF; CDR3nt: TGTGCCAGCAGCGTAGATAACAGGGGGAACACTGAAGCTTTCTTT
j_gene: TRBJ1-5; d_gene: -; abundance: -; v_gene: TRBV7-9; CDR3aa: CASSFNREDQPQHF; CDR3nt: TGTGCCAGCAGCTTCAACAGGGAAGATCAGCCCCAGCATTTT
j_gene: TRBJ1-5; d_gene: -; abundance: -; v_gene: TRBV19; CDR3aa: CASSIRGVNNQPQHF; CDR3nt: TGTGCCAGTAGTATTCGGGGGGTGAACAATCAGCCCCAGCATTTT
j_gene: TRBJ1-6; d_gene: TRBD1; abundance: -; v_gene: TRBV28; CDR3aa: CASSPGGTGGNSPLHF; CDR3nt: TGTGCCAGCAGCCCAGGGGGGACAGGGGGTAATTCACCCCTCCACTTT
j_gene: TRBJ1-1; d_gene: TRBD1; abundance: -; v_gene: TRBV19; CDR3aa: CASSTQGGMNTEAFF; CDR3nt: TGTGCCAGTAGTACACAGGGGGGAATGAACACTGAAGCTTTCTTT
j_gene: TRBJ2-6; d_gene: -; abundance: -; v_gene: TRBV7-6; CDR3aa: CASSLQPPGLGSGANVLTF; CDR3nt: TGTGCCAGCAGCTTACAACCGCCAGGCTTAGGCTCTGGGGCCAACGTCCTGACTTTC
j_gene: TRBJ1-1; d_gene: TRBD1; abundance: -; v_gene: TRBV27; CDR3aa: CASSRTVTGSTEAFF; CDR3nt: TGTGCCAGCAGCCGGACTGTGACAGGGAGCACTGAAGCTTTCTTT
j_gene: TRBJ1-1; d_gene: -; abundance: -; v_gene: TRBV19; CDR3aa: CASSIRGVNTEAFF; CDR3nt: TGTGCCAGTAGTATAAGGGGCGTGAACACTGAAGCTTTCTTT
j_gene: TRBJ2-3; d_gene: -; abundance: -; v_gene: TRBV7-2; CDR3aa: CASSLGPGLIPDTQYF; CDR3nt: TGTGCCAGCAGCTTAGGGCCAGGGCTTATACCAGATACGCAGTATTTT
j_gene: TRBJ1-2; d_gene: -; abundance: few; v_gene: TRBV29-1; CDR3aa: CSVGHDGYTF; CDR3nt: TGCAGCGTTGGGCACGATGGCTACACCTTC
j_gene: TRBJ1-1; d_gene: -; abundance: -; v_gene: TRBV6-1; CDR3aa: CASSARVDTEAFF; CDR3nt: TGTGCCAGCAGTGCACGGGTTGACACTGAAGCTTTCTTT
j_gene: TRBJ2-7; d_gene: TRBD2; abundance: -; v_gene: TRBV5-6; CDR3aa: CASSWGGSEQYF; CDR3nt: TGTGCCAGCAGCTGGGGGGGGAGCGAGCAGTACTTC
j_gene: TRBJ2-3; d_gene: -; abundance: -; v_gene: TRBV5-6; CDR3aa: CASSLVAADTQYF; CDR3nt: TGTGCCAGCAGCTTGGTAGCGGCAGATACGCAGTATTTT
j_gene: TRBJ1-1; d_gene: -; abundance: -; v_gene: TRBV19; CDR3aa: CASRIGAFGTEAFF; CDR3nt: TGTGCCAGTAGGATAGGGGCCTTTGGCACTGAAGCTTTCTTT
j_gene: TRBJ1-1; d_gene: -; abundance: -; v_gene: TRBV27; CDR3aa: CASRGRSGDTEAFF; CDR3nt: TGTGCCAGCAGGGGTCGATCGGGAGACACTGAAGCTTTCTTT
j_gene: TRBJ1-1; d_gene: -; abundance: once; v_gene: TRBV7-9; CDR3aa: CASRQGTNTEAFF; CDR3nt: TGTGCCAGCAGGCAGGGAACGAACACTGAAGCTTTCTTT
j_gene: TRBJ1-6; d_gene: TRBD1; abundance: -; v_gene: TRBV7-8; CDR3aa: CASSLRQGLEYNSPLHF; CDR3nt: TGTGCCAGCAGCCTACGACAGGGGCTGGAGTATAATTCACCCCTCCACTTT
j_gene: TRBJ2-3; d_gene: TRBD2; abundance: once; v_gene: TRBV2; CDR3aa: CASSERGLAGADTQYF; CDR3nt: TGTGCCAGCAGTGAACGGGGGCTAGCGGGAGCAGATACGCAGTATTTT
j_gene: TRBJ2-2; d_gene: -; abundance: -; v_gene: TRBV28; CDR3aa: CASSTQGGRRTGELFF; CDR3nt: TGTGCCAGCAGTACCCAGGGGGGTCGGCGGACCGGGGAGCTGTTTTTT
j_gene: TRBJ2-1; d_gene: TRBD2; abundance: -; v_gene: TRBV18; CDR3aa: CASSIKGTSGGNEQFF; CDR3nt: TGTGCCAGCTCTATCAAGGGGACTAGCGGGGGGAATGAGCAGTTCTTC
j_gene: TRBJ2-2; d_gene: TRBD2; abundance: -; v_gene: TRBV28; CDR3aa: CASSFPLAGGRTNTGELFF; CDR3nt: TGTGCCAGCAGTTTCCCCCTCGCGGGGGGTAGAACTAACACCGGGGAGCTGTTTTTT
j_gene: TRBJ1-2; d_gene: -; abundance: -; v_gene: TRBV19; CDR3aa: CASSITPPRGYTF; CDR3nt: TGTGCCAGTAGTATAACACCCCCGAGGGGCTACACCTTC